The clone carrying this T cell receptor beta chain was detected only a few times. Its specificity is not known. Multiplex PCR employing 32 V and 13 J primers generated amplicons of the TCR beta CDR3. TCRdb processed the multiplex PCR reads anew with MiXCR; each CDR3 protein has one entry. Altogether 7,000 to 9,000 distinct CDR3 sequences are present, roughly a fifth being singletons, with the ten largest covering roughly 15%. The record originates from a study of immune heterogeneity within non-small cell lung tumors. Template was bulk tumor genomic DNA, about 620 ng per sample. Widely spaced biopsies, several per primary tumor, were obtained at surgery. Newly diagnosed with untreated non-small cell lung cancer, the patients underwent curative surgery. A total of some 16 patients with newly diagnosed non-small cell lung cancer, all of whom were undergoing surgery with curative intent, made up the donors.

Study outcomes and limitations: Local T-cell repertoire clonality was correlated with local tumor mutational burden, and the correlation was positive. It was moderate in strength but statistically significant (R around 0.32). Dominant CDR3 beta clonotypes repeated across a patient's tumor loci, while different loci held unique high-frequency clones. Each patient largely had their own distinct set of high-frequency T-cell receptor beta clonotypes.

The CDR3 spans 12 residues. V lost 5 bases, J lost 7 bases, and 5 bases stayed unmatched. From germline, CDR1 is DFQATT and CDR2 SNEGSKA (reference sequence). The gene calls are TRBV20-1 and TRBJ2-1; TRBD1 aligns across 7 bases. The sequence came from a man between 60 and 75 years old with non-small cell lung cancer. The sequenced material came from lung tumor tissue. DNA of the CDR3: TGCAGTGCTGGAACAGGGGATAATGAGCAGTTCTTC. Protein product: CSAGTGDNEQFF.